This TCR beta chain was retrieved from a study of identical twins. MiXCR, applied by TCRdb to the 5' RACE reads, yields one record per CDR3 protein. The sample holds a few hundred thousand distinct CDR3 sequences, approximately 10% seen once. The CDR3 runs 19 residues. CDR1 and CDR2 from the germline V gene are LGHNA and YSLEER. V dropped 1 base and J dropped 3; count of bases not matched to a gene: 13. The sample was also linked to a second study, of yellow fever vaccine responses in identical twins.

Sequenced material: PBMCs. This sequence originates from a woman aged 18-30 years in good health. The chain joins TRBV4-3 to TRBJ2-7, with TRBD2 matching 12 bases. Here the CDR3 reads CASSQGNFLAGGPIYEQYF. The CDR3 nucleotides read TGCGCCAGCAGCCAAGGGAACTTCCTAGCGGGAGGGCCGATCTACGAGCAGTACTTC.